This T cell receptor (beta chain) was sequenced in a study of beta chain features in type 1 diabetes. Overall study findings and caveats: TCRB CDR3s from Type 1 diabetes patients were moderately but significantly shorter in all four CD4+ subsets.

The entirety of the isolated RNA underwent reverse transcription, so expressed TCRB transcripts were sequenced. Millions of reads, on average, came from each naive, central memory and regulatory T cell sample. Libraries were prepared by immunoSEQ multiplex PCR; TCRdb keeps only in-frame clonotypes and omits some of them. The repertoire consists of 52,000 or so clones, with under 60% occurring once and the leading ten covering about 2.4%. The CDR3 covers 16 residues. The V and J ends lost 4 bases and 0 bases respectively, with 16 bases between them. Germline CDR1 and CDR2: ENHRY and SYGVKD. This clone was recorded at least ten times. The antigen is not known.

This receptor was obtained from a woman aged 40 to 55 with type 1 diabetes. The sample consisted of Tregs from blood. This chain joins TRBV10-3 and TRBJ2-7, with a tentative D call TRBD2 (5 bases). CDR3 sequence: CAISGVRRGSSYEQYF. As DNA, the CDR3 is TGTGCCATCAGTGGGGTTCGTCGGGGATCCTCCTACGAGCAGTACTTC.